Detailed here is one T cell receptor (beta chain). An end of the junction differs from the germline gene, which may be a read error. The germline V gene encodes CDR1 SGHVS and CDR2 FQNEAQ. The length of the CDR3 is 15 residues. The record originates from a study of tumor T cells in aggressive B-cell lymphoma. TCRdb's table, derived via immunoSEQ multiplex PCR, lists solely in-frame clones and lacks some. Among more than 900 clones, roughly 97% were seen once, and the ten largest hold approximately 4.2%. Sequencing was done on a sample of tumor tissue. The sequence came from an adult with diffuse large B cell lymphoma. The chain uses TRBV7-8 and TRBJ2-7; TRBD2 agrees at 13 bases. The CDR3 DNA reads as TGTGCCAGCAGCGCGGGACTAGCGGGACCCTATGAGCAGTACTTC. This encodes CASSAGLAGPYEQYF.